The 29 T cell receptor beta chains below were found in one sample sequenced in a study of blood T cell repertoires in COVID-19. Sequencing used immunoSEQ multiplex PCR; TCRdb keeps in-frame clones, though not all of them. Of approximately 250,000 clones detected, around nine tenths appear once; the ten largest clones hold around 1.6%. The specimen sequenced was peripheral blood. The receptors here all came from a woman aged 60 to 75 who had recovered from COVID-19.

The CDR3 region has the DNA TGTGCCAGCAGTTCTTTACAGGGGGGCGGTAGTGTCTTCGATGAGCAGTTCTTC. This encodes CASSSLQGGGSVFDEQFF. The chain carries TRBV28 and TRBJ2-1, with 8 positions matching TRBD1. The CDR3 is 18 residues long. The V segment lost 4 bases and the J segment 8 bases; nucleotides outside the gene matches: 19. The V gene's germline CDR1 is MDHEN and CDR2 SYDVKM. Filled out from reference TRBV28 and TRBJ2-1, the complete variable domain reads DVKVTQSSRYLVKRTGEKVFLECVQDMDHENMFWYRQDPGLGLRLIYFSYDVKMKEKGDIPEGYSVSREKKERFSLILESASTNQTSMYLCASSSLQGGGSVFDEQFFGPGTRLTVL.

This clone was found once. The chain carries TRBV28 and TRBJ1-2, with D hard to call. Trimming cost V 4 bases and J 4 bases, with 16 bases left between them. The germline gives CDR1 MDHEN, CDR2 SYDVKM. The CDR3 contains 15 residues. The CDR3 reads CASSSPTPRAYGYTF. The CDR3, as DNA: TGTGCCAGCAGTTCCCCGACACCGCGCGCCTATGGCTACACCTTC.

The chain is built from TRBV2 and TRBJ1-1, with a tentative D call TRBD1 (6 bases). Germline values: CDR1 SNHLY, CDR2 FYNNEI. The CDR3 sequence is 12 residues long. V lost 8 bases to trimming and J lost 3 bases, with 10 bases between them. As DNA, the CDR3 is TGTGCCAGCGCGGACAGCTACACTGAAGCTTTCTTT. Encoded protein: CASADSYTEAFF.

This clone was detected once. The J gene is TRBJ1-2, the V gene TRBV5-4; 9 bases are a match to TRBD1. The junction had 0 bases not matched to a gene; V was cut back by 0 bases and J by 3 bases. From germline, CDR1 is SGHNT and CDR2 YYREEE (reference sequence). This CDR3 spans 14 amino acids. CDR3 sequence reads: CASSLGDRDYGYTF. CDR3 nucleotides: TGTGCCAGCAGCTTGGGGGACAGGGACTATGGCTACACCTTC. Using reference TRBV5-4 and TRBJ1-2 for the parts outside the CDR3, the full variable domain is ETGVTQSPTHLIKTRGQQVTLRCSSQSGHNTVSWYQQALGQGPQFIFQYYREEENGRGNFPPRFSGLQFPNYSSELNVNALELDDSALYLCASSLGDRDYGYTFGSGTRLTVV.

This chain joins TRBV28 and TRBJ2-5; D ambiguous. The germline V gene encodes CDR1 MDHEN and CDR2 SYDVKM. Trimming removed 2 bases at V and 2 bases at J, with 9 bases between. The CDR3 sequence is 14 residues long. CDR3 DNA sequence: TGTGCCAGCAGTTTAACGGGTGAACAAGAGACCCAGTACTTC. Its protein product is CASSLTGEQETQYF.

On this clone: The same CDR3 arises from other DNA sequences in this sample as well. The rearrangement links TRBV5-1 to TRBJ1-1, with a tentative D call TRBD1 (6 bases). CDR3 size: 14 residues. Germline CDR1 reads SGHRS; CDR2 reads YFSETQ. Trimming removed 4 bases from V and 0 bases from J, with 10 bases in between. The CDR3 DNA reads TGCGCCAGCAGCCTGGACAGCATGAACACTGAAGCTTTCTTT. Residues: CASSLDSMNTEAFF.

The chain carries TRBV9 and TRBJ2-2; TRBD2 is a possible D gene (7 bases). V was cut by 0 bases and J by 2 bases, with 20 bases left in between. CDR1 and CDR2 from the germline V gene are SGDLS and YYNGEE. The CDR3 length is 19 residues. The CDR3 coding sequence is TGTGCCAGCAGCGTAGTGGGCGGGGGCAAGAGAATCAACACCGGGGAGCTGTTTTTT. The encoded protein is CASSVVGGGKRINTGELFF. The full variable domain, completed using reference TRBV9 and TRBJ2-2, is DSGVTQTPKHLITATGQRVTLRCSPRSGDLSVYWYQQSLDQGLQFLIQYYNGEERAKGNILERFSAQQFPDLHSELNLSSLELGDSALYFCASSVVGGGKRINTGELFFGEGSRLTVL.

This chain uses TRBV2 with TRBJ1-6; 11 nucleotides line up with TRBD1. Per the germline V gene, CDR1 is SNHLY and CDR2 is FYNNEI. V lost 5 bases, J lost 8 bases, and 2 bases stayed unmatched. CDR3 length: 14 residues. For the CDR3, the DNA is TGTGCCAGCAGTTGGGGACAGGGGGATTCACCCCTCCACTTT. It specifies CASSWGQGDSPLHF.

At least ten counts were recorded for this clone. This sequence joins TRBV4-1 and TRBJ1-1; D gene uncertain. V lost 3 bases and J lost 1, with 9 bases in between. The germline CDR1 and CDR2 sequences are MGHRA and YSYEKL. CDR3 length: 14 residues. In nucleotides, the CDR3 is TGCGCCAGCAGCCAGAGCCGAGGGAACACTGAAGCTTTCTTT. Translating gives CASSQSRGNTEAFF.

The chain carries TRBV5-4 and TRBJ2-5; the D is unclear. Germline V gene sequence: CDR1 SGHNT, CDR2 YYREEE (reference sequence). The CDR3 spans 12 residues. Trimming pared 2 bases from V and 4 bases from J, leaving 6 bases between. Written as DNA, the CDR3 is TGTGCCAGCAGCTTATCCGGAGAGACCCAGTACTTC. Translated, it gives CASSLSGETQYF.

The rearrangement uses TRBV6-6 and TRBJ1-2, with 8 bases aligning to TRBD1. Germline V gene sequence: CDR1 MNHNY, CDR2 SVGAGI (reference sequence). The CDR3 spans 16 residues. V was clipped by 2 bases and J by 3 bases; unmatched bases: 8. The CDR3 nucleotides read TGTGCCAGCAGTTACGCCGGACAGGGTGTGGACTATGGCTACACCTTC. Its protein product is CASSYAGQGVDYGYTF.

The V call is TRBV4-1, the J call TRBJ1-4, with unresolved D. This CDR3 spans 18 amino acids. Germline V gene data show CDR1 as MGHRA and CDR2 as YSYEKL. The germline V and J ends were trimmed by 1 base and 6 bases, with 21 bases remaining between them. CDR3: CASSQALIKRDRDEKLFF. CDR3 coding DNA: TGCGCCAGCAGCCAAGCACTTATTAAGAGGGATAGGGATGAAAAACTGTTTTTT.

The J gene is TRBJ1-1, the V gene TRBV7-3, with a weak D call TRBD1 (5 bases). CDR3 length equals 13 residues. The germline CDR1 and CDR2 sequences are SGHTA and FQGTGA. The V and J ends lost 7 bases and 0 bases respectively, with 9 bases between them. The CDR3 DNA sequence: TGTGCCAGCACGGAGGGGATGAACACTGAAGCTTTCTTT. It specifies CASTEGMNTEAFF.

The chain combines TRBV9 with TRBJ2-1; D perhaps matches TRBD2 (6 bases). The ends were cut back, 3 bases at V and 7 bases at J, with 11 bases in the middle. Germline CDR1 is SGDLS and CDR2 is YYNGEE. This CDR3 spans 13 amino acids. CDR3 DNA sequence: TGTGCCAGCAGCGACAGACTAGTAAATGAGCAGTTCTTC. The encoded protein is CASSDRLVNEQFF.

CDR3 nucleotide sequence: TGTGCCAGCAGCGCATGGGGACAGGGGTACAATGAGCAGTTCTTC. Protein product: CASSAWGQGYNEQFF. The genes are TRBV9 and TRBJ2-1, with 10 bases identical to TRBD1. V was pared by 3 bases and J by 4 bases, with 4 bases of the junction left unmatched. This CDR3 is 15 amino acids long. Germline CDR1 is SGDLS and CDR2 is YYNGEE.

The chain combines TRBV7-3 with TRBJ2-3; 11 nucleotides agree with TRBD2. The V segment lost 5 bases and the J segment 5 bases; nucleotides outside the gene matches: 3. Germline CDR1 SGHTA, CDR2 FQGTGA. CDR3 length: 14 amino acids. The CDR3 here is CASSQGTSGDTQYF. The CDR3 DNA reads TGTGCCAGCAGCCAAGGGACTAGCGGAGATACGCAGTATTTT.

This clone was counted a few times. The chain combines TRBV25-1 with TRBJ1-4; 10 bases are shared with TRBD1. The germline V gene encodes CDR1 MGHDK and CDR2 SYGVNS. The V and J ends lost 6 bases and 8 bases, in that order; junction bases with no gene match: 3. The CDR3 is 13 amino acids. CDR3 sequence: CASRQTGGEKLFF. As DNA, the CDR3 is TGTGCCAGCAGACAGACAGGGGGCGAAAAACTGTTTTTT.

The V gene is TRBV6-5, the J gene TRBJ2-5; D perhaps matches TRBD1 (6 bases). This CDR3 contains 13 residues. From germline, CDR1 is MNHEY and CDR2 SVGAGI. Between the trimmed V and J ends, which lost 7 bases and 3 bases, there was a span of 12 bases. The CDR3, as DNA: TGTGCCAGCACCCTGGACAGTGAAGAGACCCAGTACTTC. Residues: CASTLDSEETQYF.

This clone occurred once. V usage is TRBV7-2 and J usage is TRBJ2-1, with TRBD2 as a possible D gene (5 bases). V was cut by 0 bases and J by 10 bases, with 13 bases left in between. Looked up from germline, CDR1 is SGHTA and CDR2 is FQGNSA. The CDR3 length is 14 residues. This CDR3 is CASSLAPDSGEQFF. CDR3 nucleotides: TGTGCCAGCAGCTTAGCGCCAGACTCGGGAGAGCAGTTCTTC. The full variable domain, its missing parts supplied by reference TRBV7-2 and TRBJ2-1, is GAGVSQSPSNKVTEKGKDVELRCDPISGHTALYWYRQSLGQGLEFLIYFQGNSAPDKSGLPSDRFSAERTGGSVSTLTIQRTQQEDSAVYLCASSLAPDSGEQFFGPGTRLTVL.

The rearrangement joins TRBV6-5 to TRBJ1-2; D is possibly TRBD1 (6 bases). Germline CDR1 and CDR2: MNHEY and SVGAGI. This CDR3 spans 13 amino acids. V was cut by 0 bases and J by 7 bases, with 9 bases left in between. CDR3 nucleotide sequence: TGTGCCAGCAGTTACTCGAGGGACACTGGCTACACCTTC. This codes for CASSYSRDTGYTF.

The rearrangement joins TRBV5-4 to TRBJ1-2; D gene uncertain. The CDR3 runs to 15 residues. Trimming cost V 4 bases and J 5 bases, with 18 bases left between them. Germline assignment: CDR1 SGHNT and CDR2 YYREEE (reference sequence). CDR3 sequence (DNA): TGTGCCAGCAGCCCGAAGGGAGTGACTGGGTATGGCTACACCTTC. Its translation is CASSPKGVTGYGYTF.

The CDR3 loop reads CASSQGQRNTEAFF. CDR3 nucleotides: TGCGCCAGCAGCCAAGGACAGAGGAACACTGAAGCTTTCTTT. V gene TRBV4-1 combines with J gene TRBJ1-1, with a tentative D call TRBD1 (5 bases). Germline V gene sequence: CDR1 MGHRA, CDR2 YSYEKL. The ends were cut back, 1 base at V and 1 base at J, with 7 bases in the middle. CDR3 size: 14 residues.

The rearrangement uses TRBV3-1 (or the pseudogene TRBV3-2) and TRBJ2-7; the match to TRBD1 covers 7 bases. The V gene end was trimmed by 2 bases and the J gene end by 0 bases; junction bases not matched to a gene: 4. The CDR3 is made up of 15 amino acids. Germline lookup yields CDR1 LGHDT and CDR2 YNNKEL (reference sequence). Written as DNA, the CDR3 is TGTGCCAGCAGCCAATGGAACAGGGGCTCCTACGAGCAGTACTTC. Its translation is CASSQWNRGSYEQYF.

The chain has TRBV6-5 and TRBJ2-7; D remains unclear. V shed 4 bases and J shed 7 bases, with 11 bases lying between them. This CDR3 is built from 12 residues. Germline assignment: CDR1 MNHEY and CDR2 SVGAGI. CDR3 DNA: TGTGCCAGCAGTTTCCTAGGTTTGGAGCAGTACTTC. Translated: CASSFLGLEQYF.

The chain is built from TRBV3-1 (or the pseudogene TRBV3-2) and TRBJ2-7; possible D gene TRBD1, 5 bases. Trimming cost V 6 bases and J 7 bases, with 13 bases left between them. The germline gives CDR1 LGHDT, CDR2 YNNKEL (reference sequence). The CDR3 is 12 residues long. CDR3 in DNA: TGTGCCAGCAGTCAAAGGGGTAGGGAGCAGTACTTC. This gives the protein CASSQRGREQYF.

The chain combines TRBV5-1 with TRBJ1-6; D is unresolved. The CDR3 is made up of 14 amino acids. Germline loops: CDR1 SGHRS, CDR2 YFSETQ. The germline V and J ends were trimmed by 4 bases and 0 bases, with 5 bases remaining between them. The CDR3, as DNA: TGCGCCAGCAGCCCGAGCTCCTATAATTCACCCCTCCACTTT. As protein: CASSPSSYNSPLHF. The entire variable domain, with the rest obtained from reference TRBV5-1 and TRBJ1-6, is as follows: KAGVTQTPRYLIKTRGQQVTLSCSPISGHRSVSWYQQTPGQGLQFLFEYFSETQRNKGNFPGRFSGRQFSNSRSEMNVSTLELGDSALYLCASSPSSYNSPLHFGNGTRLTVT.

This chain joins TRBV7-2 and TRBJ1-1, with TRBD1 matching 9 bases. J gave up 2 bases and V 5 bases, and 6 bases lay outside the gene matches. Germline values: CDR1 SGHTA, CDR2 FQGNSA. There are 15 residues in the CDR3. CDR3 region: CASSPWTGVNTEAFF. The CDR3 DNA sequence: TGTGCCAGCAGCCCTTGGACAGGGGTAAACACTGAAGCTTTCTTT.

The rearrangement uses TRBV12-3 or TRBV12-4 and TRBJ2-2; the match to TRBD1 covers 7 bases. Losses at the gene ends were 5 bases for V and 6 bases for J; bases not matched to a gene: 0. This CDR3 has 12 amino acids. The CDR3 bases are TGTGCCAGCAGTCAGGGGGCCGGGGAGCTGTTTTTT. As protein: CASSQGAGELFF.

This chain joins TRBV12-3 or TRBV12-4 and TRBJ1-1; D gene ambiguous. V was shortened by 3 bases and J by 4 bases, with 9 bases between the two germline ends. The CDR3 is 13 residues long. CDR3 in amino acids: CASSFGESTEAFF. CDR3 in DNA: TGTGCCAGCAGTTTCGGGGAGAGCACTGAAGCTTTCTTT.